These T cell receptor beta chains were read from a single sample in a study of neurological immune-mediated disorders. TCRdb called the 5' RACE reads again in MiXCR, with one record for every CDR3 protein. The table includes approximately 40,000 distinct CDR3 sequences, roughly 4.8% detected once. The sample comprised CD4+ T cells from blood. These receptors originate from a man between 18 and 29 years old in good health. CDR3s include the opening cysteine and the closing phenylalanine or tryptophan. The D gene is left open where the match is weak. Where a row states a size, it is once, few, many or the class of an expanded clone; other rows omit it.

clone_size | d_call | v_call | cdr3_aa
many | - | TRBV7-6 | CASSLEVGTHIQYF
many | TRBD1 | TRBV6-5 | CASSYSTGTGINTQYF
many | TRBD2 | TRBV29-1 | CSVGGLVLADTQYF
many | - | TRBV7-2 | CASSLAARGEKLFF
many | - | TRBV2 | CASSVRGQTNSPLHF
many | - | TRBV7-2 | CASSPVPEGGTQYF
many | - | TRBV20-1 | CSARDPGWGADRNSPLHF
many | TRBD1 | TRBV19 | CASSIPTGGFRETQYF
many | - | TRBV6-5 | CASSYSQRGDTEAFF
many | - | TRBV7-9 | CASSFGTPFEQYF
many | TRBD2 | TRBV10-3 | CAIRATSGGAETQYF
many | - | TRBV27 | CASSPTGTDTQYF
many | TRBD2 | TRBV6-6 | CASSQAGGPTQYF
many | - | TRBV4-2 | CASGEQGPGNTIYF
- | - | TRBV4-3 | CASSQVWTLVLDDYTF
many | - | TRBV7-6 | CASSLGRINTEAFF
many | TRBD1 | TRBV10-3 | CAIQKGQGPTYEQYF
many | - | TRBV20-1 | CSARDPQGGETQYF
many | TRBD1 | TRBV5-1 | CASSAWGQDNSPLHF
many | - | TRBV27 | CASSLSRGDGYTF
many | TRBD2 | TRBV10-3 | CAIMGLAGGSNSYNEQFF
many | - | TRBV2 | CASKDRKNTEAFF
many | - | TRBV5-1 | CASSQTSSSYNEQFF
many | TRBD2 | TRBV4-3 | CASSRRGGGNVRTGELFF
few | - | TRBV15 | CATSREQVGEQFF
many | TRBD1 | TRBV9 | CASSSRQGDEKLFF
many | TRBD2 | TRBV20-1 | CSAPKRDVYEQYF
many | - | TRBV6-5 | CASSYSIRVYGYTF
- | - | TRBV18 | CASSPEVQGIRETQYF
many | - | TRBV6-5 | CASSYSMLGGNYGYTF
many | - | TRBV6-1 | CASFPMGASNQPQHF
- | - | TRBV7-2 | CASSQARTDTQYF
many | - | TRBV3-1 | CASSQDTGKAFF
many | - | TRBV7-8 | CASSLVGQPQHF
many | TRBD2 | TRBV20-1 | CSARERGGADTQYF
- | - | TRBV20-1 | CSARGTPSNTGELFF
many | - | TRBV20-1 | CSATRGYPETQYF
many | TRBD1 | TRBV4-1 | CASSQPTRGREKLFF
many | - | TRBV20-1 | CSARIGGYGYTF
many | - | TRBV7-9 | CASSPPGNTIYF
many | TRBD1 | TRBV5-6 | CASSRSDRGPDQPQHF
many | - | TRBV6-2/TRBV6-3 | CASSYLRGSQRNTEAFF
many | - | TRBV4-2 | CASSQGDGPAMFEAFF
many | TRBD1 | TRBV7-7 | CASSPGQATDTQYF
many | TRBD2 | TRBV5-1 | CASSSLAGDLAADTQYF
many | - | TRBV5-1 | CASSLDLGRGEKLFF
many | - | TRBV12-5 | CASGLFRVGATEAFF
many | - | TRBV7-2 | CASSLEGMGHPEAFF
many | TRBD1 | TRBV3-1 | CASSLQQGARNEQYF
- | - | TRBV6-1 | CASSPGQAGNTGELFF
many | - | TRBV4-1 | CASSQDPGYSGYTF
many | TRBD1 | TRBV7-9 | CASSTQGATEAFF
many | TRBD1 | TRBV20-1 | CSARSGQGGEKLFF